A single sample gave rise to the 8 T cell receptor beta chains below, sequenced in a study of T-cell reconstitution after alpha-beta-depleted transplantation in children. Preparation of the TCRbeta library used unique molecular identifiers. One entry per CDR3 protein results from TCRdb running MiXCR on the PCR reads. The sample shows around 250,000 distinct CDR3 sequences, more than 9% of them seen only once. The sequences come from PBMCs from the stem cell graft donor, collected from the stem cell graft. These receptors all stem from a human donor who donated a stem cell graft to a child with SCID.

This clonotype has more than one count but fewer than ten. The CDR3 nucleotides are TGTGCCAGCAGCATCGAAGCGACAGGGCGCACCGGGGAGCTGTTTTTT. It yields the protein CASSIEATGRTGELFF. V gene TRBV9 combines with J gene TRBJ2-2; 7 nucleotides line up with TRBD1. The CDR3 runs 16 residues. Germline trimming cut 4 bases from V and 4 bases from J; bases unmatched to any gene: 10. Germline-derived CDR1 and CDR2 are SGDLS and YYNGEE.

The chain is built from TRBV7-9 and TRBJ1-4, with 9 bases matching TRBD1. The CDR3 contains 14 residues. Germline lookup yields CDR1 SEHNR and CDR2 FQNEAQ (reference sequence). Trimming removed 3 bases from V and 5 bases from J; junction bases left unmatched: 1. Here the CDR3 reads CASSLTGGNEKLFF. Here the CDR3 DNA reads TGTGCCAGCAGCTTGACAGGGGGGAATGAAAAACTGTTTTTT.

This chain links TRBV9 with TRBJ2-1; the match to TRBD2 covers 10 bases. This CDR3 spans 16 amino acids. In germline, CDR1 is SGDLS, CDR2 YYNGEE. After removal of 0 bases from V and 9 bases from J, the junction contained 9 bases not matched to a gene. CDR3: CASSVGALAGYSEQFF. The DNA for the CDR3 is TGTGCCAGCAGCGTAGGCGCACTAGCGGGGTATAGTGAGCAGTTCTTC. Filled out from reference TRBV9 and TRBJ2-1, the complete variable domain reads DSGVTQTPKHLITATGQRVTLRCSPRSGDLSVYWYQQSLDQGLQFLIQYYNGEERAKGNILERFSAQQFPDLHSELNLSSLELGDSALYFCASSVGALAGYSEQFFGPGTRLTVL.

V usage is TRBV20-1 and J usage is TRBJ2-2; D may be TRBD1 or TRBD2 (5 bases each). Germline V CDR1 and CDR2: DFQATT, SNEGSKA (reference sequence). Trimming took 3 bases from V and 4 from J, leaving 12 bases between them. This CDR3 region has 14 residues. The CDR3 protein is CSARISGTTGELFF. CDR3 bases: TGCAGTGCTAGGATATCAGGGACCACCGGGGAGCTGTTTTTT.

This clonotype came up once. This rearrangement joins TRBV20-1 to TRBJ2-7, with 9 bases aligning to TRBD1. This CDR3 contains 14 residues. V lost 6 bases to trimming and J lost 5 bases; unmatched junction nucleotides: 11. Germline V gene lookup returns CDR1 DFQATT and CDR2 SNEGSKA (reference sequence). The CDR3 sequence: CSAGGGQGLNEQYF. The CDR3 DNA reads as TGCAGTGCGGGTGGCGGACAGGGGTTAAACGAGCAGTACTTC.

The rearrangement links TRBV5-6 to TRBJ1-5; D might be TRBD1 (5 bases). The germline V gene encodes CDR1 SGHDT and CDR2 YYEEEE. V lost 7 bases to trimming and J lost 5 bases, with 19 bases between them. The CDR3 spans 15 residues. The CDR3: CASPRSPEGHQPQHF. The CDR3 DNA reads TGTGCCAGCCCGAGGAGTCCGGAGGGGCATCAGCCCCAGCATTTT.

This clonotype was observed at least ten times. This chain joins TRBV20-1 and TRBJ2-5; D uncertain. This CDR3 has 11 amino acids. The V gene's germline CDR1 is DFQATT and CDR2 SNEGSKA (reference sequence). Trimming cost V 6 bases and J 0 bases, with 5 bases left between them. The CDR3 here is CSAGYQETQYF. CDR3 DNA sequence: TGCAGTGCCGGTTACCAAGAGACCCAGTACTTC.

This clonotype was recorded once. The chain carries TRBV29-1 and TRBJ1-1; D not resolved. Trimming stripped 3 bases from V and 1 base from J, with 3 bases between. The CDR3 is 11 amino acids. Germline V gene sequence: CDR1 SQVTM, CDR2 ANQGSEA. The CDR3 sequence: CSVDKNTEAFF. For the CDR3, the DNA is TGCAGCGTTGACAAGAACACTGAAGCTTTCTTT.